The rows below give T cell receptor beta chains drawn from one sample of a study of response to subunit inactivated influenza vaccine. A single record per CDR3 protein comes from TCRdb applying MiXCR to the RT-PCR reads. This table holds roughly 700,000 distinct CDR3 sequences, approximately 15% found once. This sample comprised PBMCs from blood, obtained 14 to 15 days before vaccination. The source of these receptors is a man over 45 who received an inactivated influenza vaccine. Both conserved end residues are part of each CDR3. The D gene is left open where the match is weak. Expanded clones are given a class, and other clones once, few, many or no size at all.

V gene	D gene	clone size	J gene	CDR3 DNA	CDR3 protein
TRBV2	.	.	TRBJ2-3	TGTGCCAGCAGTTGGGGGGTAACACCCTCCACAGATACGCAGTATTTT	CASSWGVTPSTDTQYF
TRBV11-2	TRBD2	.	TRBJ2-7	TGTGCCAGCAGCTTAGTAGGGAGGGCAGCTTACTCCTACGAGCAGTACTTC	CASSLVGRAAYSYEQYF
TRBV6-1	.	.	TRBJ2-7	TGTGCCAGCAGTCTGGGGTTGGAGGGGGAGTACGAGCAGTACTTC	CASSLGLEGEYEQYF
TRBV30	.	.	TRBJ1-6	TGTGCCTGGAGTGCGGACAGACCCAATAATTCACCCCTCCACTTT	CAWSADRPNNSPLHF
TRBV7-6	.	.	TRBJ2-5	TGTGCCAGCAGCGCTCACCAGGGGCAAGAAGAGACCCAGTACTTC	CASSAHQGQEETQYF
TRBV11-2	.	.	TRBJ2-2	TGTGCCAGCAAGGTTCCCGGGGGCACCGGGGAGCTGTTTTTT	CASKVPGGTGELFF
TRBV27	TRBD1	.	TRBJ2-5	TGTGCCAGCAGTAGATGGGGAAACAGGGGACAAGAGACCCAGTACTTC	CASSRWGNRGQETQYF
TRBV7-9	.	.	TRBJ1-4	TGTGCCAGCAGCATCGGGACGGGGGAAAAACTGTTTTTT	CASSIGTGEKLFF
TRBV5-4	TRBD1	.	TRBJ2-5	TGTGCCAGCAGCTCCCGGGACAGGGTAATGGAGCCCCAGTACTTC	CASSSRDRVMEPQYF
TRBV7-2	.	.	TRBJ2-2	TGTGCCAGCAGCTTAGCGGTCGGGAGTTCCGGGGAGCTGTTTTTT	CASSLAVGSSGELFF
TRBV20-1	TRBD1	.	TRBJ1-6	TGCAGTGCCATTCAATTCGACAGGGGGAATAATTCACCCCTCCACTTT	CSAIQFDRGNNSPLHF
TRBV4-2	TRBD2	many	TRBJ2-1	TGTGCCAGCAGCCATACTAGCGGGAGGGGTAATGAGCAGTTCTTC	CASSHTSGRGNEQFF
TRBV7-9	.	.	TRBJ2-1	TGTGCCAGCAGCCGCAGGGAGGGACAGCCGTACAATGAGCAGTTCTTC	CASSRREGQPYNEQFF
TRBV20-1	.	few	TRBJ1-5	TGCAGTGCTAGTGGGTTTGGGGCTAGCAATCAGCCCCAGCATTTT	CSASGFGASNQPQHF
TRBV28	.	.	TRBJ2-7	TGTGCCAGCAGCCGGACGGGGGTCGCCTACGAGCAGTACTTC	CASSRTGVAYEQYF
TRBV2	.	.	TRBJ1-1	TGTGCCAGCAGGACGGAACAGGGTAACACTGAAGCTTTCTTT	CASRTEQGNTEAFF
TRBV10-2	TRBD2	.	TRBJ2-5	TGCGCCAGCAGTGACGGAAGACTAGCTATGGAGACCCAGTACTTC	CASSDGRLAMETQYF
TRBV20-1	.	many	TRBJ2-5	TGCAGTGCGAATACGGGGGCCCGCCAAGAGACCCAGTACTTC	CSANTGARQETQYF
TRBV4-1	.	.	TRBJ2-2	TGCGCCAGCAGATTCAGCCCTGTTGGCACCGGGGAGCTGTTTTTT	CASRFSPVGTGELFF
TRBV12-3/TRBV12-4	TRBD1	many	TRBJ2-1	TGTGCCAGCAGCCGACAGGGGGCGAATAGCGACAATGAGCAGTTCTTC	CASSRQGANSDNEQFF
TRBV20-1	.	.	TRBJ2-5	TGCAGTGCTAGTATGGGTAGCGGATATCCAAAAGAGACCCAGTACTTC	CSASMGSGYPKETQYF
TRBV6-1	TRBD1	.	TRBJ2-2	TGTGCCAGCAGTCCCTGGGACAGGGTAACCGGGGAGCTGTTTTTT	CASSPWDRVTGELFF
TRBV6-5	.	many	TRBJ1-5	TGTGCCAGCGGCCCCTACACGGGGAGCAATCAGCCCCAGCATTTT	CASGPYTGSNQPQHF